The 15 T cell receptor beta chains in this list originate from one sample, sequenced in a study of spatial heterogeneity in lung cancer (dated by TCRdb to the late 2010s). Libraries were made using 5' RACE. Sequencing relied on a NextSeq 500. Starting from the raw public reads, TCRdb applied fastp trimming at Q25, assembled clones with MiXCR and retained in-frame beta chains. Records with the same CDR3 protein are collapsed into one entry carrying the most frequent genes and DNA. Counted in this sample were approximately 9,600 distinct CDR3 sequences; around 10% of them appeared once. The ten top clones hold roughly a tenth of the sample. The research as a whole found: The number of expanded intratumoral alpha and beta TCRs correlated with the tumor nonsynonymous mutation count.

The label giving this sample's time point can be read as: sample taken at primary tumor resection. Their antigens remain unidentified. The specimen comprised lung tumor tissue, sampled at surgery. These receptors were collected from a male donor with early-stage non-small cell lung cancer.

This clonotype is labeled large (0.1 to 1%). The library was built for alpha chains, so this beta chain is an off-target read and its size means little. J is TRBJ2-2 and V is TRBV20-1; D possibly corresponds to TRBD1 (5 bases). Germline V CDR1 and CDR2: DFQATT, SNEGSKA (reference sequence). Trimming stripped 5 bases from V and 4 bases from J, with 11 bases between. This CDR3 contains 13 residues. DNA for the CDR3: TGCAGTGCTCTTGACAGAGGCACCGGGGAGCTGTTTTTT. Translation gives CSALDRGTGELFF.

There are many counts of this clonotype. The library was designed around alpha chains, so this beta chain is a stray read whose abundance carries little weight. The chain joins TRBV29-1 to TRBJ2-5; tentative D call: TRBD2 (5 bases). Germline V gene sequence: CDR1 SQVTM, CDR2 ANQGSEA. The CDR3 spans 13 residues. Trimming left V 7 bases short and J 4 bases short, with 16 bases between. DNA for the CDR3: TGCAGCGACGAGGACTCAGGAGGAGAGACCCAGTACTTC. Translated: CSDEDSGGETQYF. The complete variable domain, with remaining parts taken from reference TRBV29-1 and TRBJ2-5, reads SAVISQKPSRDICQRGTSLTIQCQVDSQVTMMFWYRQQPGQSLTLIATANQGSEATYESGFVIDKFPISRPNLTFSTLTVSNMSPEDSSIYLCSDEDSGGETQYFGPGTRLLVL.

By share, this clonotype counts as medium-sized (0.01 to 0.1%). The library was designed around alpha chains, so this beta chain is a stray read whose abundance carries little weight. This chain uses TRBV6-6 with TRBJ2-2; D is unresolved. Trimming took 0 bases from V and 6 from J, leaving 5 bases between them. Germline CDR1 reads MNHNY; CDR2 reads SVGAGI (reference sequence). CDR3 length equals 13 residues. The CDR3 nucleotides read TGTGCCAGCAGTTACTCGGAACCCGGGGAGCTGTTTTTT. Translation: CASSYSEPGELFF.

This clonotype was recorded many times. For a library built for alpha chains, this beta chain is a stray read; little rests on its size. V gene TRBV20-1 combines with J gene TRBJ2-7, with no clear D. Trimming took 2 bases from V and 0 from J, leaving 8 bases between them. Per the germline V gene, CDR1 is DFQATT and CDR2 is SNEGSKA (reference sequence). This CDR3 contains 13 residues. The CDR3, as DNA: TGCAGTGCTAGACAGTTCCCCTCCTACGAGCAGTACTTC. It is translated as CSARQFPSYEQYF.

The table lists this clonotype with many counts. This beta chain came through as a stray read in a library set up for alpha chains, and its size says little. The CDR3 here is CASTTTRTSEQFF. The CDR3 nucleotides read TGTGCCAGCACAACTACTAGGACATCAGAGCAGTTCTTC. The rearrangement links TRBV2 to TRBJ2-1; D is perhaps TRBD1 or TRBD2 (5 bases each). There are 13 residues in the CDR3. Trimming removed 7 bases from V and 10 bases from J, with 17 bases in between. Germline values: CDR1 SNHLY, CDR2 FYNNEI.

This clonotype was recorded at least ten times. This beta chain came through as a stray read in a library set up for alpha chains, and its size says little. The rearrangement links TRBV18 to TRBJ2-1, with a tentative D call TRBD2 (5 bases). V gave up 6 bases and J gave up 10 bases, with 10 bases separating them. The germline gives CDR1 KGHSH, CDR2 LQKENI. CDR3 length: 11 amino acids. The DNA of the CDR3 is TGTGCCAGCTCCCGGACTTGGGAGCAGTTCTTC. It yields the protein CASSRTWEQFF.

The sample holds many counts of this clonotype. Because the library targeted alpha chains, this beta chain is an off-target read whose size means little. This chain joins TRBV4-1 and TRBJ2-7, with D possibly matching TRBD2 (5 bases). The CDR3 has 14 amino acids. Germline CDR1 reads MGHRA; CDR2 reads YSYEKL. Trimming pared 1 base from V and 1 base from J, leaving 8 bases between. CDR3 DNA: TGCGCCAGCAGCCAAGTAAGCGGATCCTACGAGCAGTACTTC. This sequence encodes CASSQVSGSYEQYF.

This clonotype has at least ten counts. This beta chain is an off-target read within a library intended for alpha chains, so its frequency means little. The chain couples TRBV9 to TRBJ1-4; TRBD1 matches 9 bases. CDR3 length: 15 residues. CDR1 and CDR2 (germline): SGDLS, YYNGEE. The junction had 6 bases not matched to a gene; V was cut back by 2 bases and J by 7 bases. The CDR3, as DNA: TGTGCCAGCAGCGTCGGGACAGGGTTAAGTGAAAAACTGTTTTTT. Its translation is CASSVGTGLSEKLFF.

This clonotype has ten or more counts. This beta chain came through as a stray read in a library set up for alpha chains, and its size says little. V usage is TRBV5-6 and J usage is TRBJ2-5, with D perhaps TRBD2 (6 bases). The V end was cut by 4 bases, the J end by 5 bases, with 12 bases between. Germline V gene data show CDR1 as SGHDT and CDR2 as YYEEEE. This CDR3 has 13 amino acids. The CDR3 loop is CASSPLARETQYF. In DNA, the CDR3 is TGTGCCAGCAGCCCACTAGCTAGGGAGACCCAGTACTTC.

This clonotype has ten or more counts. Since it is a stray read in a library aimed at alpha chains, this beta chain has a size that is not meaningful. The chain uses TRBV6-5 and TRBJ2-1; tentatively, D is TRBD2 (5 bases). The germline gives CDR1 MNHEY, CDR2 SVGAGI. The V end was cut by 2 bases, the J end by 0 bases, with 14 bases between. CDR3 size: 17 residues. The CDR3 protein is CASSYPNAGGSYNEQFF. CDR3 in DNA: TGTGCCAGCAGTTACCCAAATGCGGGTGGCTCCTACAATGAGCAGTTCTTC.

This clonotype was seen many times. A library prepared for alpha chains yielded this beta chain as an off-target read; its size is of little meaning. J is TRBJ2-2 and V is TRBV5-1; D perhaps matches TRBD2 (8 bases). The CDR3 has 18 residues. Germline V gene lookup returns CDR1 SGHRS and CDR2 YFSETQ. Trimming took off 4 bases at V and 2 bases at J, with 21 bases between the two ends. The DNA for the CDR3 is TGCGCCAGCAGCCCCTACAGGGGAGCGGGAGAAAACACCGGGGAGCTGTTTTTT. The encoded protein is CASSPYRGAGENTGELFF.

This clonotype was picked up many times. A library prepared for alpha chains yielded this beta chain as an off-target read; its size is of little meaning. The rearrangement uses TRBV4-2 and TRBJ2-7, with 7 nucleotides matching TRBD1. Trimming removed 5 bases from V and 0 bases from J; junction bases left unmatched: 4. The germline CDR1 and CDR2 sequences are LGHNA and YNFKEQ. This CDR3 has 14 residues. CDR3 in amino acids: CASSTGQNSYEQYF. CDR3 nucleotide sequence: TGTGCCAGCAGCACGGGACAGAACTCCTACGAGCAGTACTTC.

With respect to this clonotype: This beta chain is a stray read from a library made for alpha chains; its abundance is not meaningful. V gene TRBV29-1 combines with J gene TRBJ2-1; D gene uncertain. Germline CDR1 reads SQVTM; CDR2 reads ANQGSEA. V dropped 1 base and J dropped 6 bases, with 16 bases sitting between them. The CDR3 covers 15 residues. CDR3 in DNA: TGCAGCGTTGAAGTCGGTCGTAGGCACATCAATGAGCAGTTCTTC. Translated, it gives CSVEVGRRHINEQFF.

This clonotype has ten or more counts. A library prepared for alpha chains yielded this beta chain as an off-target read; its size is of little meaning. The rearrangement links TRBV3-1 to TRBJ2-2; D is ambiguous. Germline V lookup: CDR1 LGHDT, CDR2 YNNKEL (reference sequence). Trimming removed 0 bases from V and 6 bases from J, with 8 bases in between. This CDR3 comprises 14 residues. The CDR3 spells CASSQDGPPGELFF. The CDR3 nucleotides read TGTGCCAGCAGCCAAGATGGACCCCCCGGGGAGCTGTTTTTT.

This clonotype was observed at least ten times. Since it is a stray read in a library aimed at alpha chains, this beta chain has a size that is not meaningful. CDR3 loop: CASSQDYGESTDTQYF. DNA of the CDR3: TGCGCCAGCAGCCAAGATTACGGGGAGAGCACAGATACGCAGTATTTT. The rearrangement links TRBV4-1 to TRBJ2-3, with a tentative D call TRBD2 (5 bases). CDR1 is MGHRA, CDR2 YSYEKL, per germline. CDR3 length: 16 residues. V lost 0 bases and J lost 0, with 10 bases in between.